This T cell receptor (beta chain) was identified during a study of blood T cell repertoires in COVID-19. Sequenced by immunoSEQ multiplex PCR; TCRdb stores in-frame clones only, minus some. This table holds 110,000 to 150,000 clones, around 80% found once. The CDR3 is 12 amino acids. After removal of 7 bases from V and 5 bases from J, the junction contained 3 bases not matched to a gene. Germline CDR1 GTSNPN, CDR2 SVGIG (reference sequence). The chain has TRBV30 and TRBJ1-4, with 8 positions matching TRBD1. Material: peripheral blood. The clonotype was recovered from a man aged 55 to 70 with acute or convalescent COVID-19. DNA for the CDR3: TGTGCCTTTCGGACAGGGAATGAAAAACTGTTTTTT. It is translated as CAFRTGNEKLFF. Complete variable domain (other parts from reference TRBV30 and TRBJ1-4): SQTIHQWPATLVQPVGSPLSLECTVEGTSNPNLYWYRQAAGRGLQLLFYSVGIGQISSEVPQNLSASRPQDRQFILSSKKLLLSDSGFYLCAFRTGNEKLFFGSGTQLSVL.